These 27 T cell receptor beta chains were sequenced from one sample in a study of T cell responses to AZD1222 COVID-19 vaccine (dated by TCRdb to the early 2020s). Library preparation employed the immunoSEQ multiplex PCR assay. Held by TCRdb, this immuneACCESS table contains in-frame sequences only and omits some clones. Under half of the omission traces to an unresolved V gene where checked; the cause of the rest is unknown. Here the sample has 250,000 to 300,000 clones; around 93% occur a single time. Clones ranked in the top ten supply roughly 0.5% of the sample. The time point label, as the study defines it: about 28 days (+/-7) after the second vaccine dose. The specimen was peripheral blood, collected 28 days after the second AZD1222 dose. The receptor source for this set is an adult who received the AZD1222 COVID-19 vaccine.

V gene TRBV7-3 combines with J gene TRBJ2-1; 13 bases line up with TRBD2. Looked up from germline, CDR1 is SGHTA and CDR2 is FQGTGA. The CDR3 length is 14 residues. The J segment lost 10 bases and the V segment lost 2 bases, leaving 2 bases of the junction unmatched. CDR3 bases: TGTGCCAGCAGCTTAGGGACTAGCGGGGCCGAGCAGTTCTTC. It encodes CASSLGTSGAEQFF.

CDR3 in DNA: TGTGCCAGCAGCCAATTTGGACAGATAAACACTGAAGCTTTCTTT. This sequence encodes CASSQFGQINTEAFF. The chain links TRBV3-1 (or the pseudogene TRBV3-2) to TRBJ1-1, with a possible D match to TRBD1 (6 bases). CDR3 length: 15 residues. Per the germline V gene, CDR1 is LGHDT and CDR2 is YNNKEL (reference sequence). Trimming took off 2 bases at V and 2 bases at J, with 12 bases between the two ends.

The chain employs TRBV27 and TRBJ2-7; D is perhaps TRBD1 (6 bases). The CDR3 is 15 residues long. Between the trimmed V and J ends, which lost 6 bases and 0 bases, there was a span of 15 bases. Per the germline V gene, CDR1 is MNHEY and CDR2 is SMNVEV (reference sequence). CDR3 bases: TGTGCCAGCAGCCTTGTAGGGACACACTCCTACGAGCAGTACTTC. This gives the protein CASSLVGTHSYEQYF.

V and J are TRBV4-1 and TRBJ1-1; 7 bases map to TRBD1. CDR3 size: 17 residues. The ends lost 0 bases at V and 0 bases at J; junction bases unmatched: 7. Germline assignment: CDR1 MGHRA and CDR2 YSYEKL. Written as DNA, the CDR3 is TGCGCCAGCAGCCAAGATAATACAGGGGCTCTGAACACTGAAGCTTTCTTT. It specifies CASSQDNTGALNTEAFF.

V gene TRBV3-1 (or the pseudogene TRBV3-2) combines with J gene TRBJ2-7, with unresolved D. The germline V gene encodes CDR1 LGHDT and CDR2 YNNKEL (reference sequence). The CDR3 contains 13 residues. V was cut by 0 bases and J by 9 bases, with 12 bases left in between. The CDR3 coding sequence is TGTGCCAGCAGCCAAGAGGTCCGCGGCAGGCAGTACTTC. Residues: CASSQEVRGRQYF.

This clone occurred a few times. This chain joins TRBV4-1 and TRBJ2-1, with 7 bases aligning to TRBD1. V dropped 4 bases and J dropped 7; count of bases not matched to a gene: 4. CDR1 MGHRA and CDR2 YSYEKL come from the germline V gene. This CDR3 comprises 13 residues. CDR3 loop: CASSLNRGNEQFF. The CDR3 nucleotides are TGCGCCAGCAGCCTAAACAGGGGAAATGAGCAGTTCTTC.

The rearrangement uses TRBV4-2 and TRBJ2-3; 12 bases line up with TRBD2. Trimming at V came to 4 bases and at J to 4 bases, leaving 9 bases not matched to a gene. Germline assignment: CDR1 LGHNA and CDR2 YNFKEQ. This CDR3 spans 17 amino acids. CDR3 nucleotide sequence: TGTGCCAGCAGCCTAGAGATGGCTAGCGGGGGGGCAGATACGCAGTATTTT. This encodes CASSLEMASGGADTQYF.

In its sample, this clone was seen once. This rearrangement joins TRBV5-1 to TRBJ1-1, with 8 bases fitting TRBD1. V lost 7 bases, J lost 1 base, and 6 bases stayed unmatched. The CDR3 spans 14 residues. Germline V CDR1 and CDR2: SGHRS, YFSETQ. The CDR3 protein is CASGRDRPNTEAFF. CDR3 DNA sequence: TGCGCCAGCGGACGGGACAGGCCGAACACTGAAGCTTTCTTT.

The rearrangement links TRBV18 to TRBJ2-7; D is possibly TRBD2 (7 bases). Deletions cut 5 bases from V and 5 bases from J, with 16 bases between. The CDR3 is made up of 14 amino acids. Germline lookup yields CDR1 KGHSH and CDR2 LQKENI. The CDR3 protein is CASSNIAGADEQYF. CDR3 nucleotides: TGTGCCAGCTCAAATATTGCGGGGGCGGACGAGCAGTACTTC.

This clone was seen just once. The chain has TRBV5-1 and TRBJ2-7; D gene unclear. The V end lost 7 bases, the J end lost 0 bases, and 2 bases lay between the germline ends. The CDR3 is 10 residues long. The germline CDR1 and CDR2 sequences are SGHRS and YFSETQ. CDR3 sequence reads: CASPSYEQYF. In DNA form, the CDR3 reads TGCGCCAGCCCCTCCTACGAGCAGTACTTC.

The rearrangement links TRBV7-9 to TRBJ1-1, with 7 bases fitting TRBD1. The CDR3 contains 14 residues. Germline CDR1 is SEHNR and CDR2 is FQNEAQ (reference sequence). V was pared by 1 base and J by 4 bases, with 3 bases of the junction left unmatched. The CDR3: CASSLGGGFTEAFF. The CDR3 DNA follows: TGTGCCAGCAGCTTAGGAGGGGGCTTCACTGAAGCTTTCTTT.

V and J are TRBV19 and TRBJ1-1; D remains unclear. Trimming took off 1 base at V and 2 bases at J, with 8 bases between the two ends. The CDR3 is 14 amino acids. The germline gives CDR1 LNHDA, CDR2 SQIVND (reference sequence). The CDR3 region is CASSIGLRNTEAFF. The CDR3 nucleotides are TGTGCCAGTAGTATAGGACTTAGAAACACTGAAGCTTTCTTT.

V usage is TRBV7-9 and J usage is TRBJ1-2; D unresolved. The V end lost 5 bases, the J end lost 8 bases, and 15 bases lay between the germline ends. The CDR3 spans 13 residues. The germline CDR1 and CDR2 sequences are SEHNR and FQNEAQ (reference sequence). The CDR3 here is CASSPRSPGGYTF. CDR3 nucleotide sequence: TGTGCCAGCAGCCCCAGGTCCCCGGGAGGCTACACCTTC.

The rearrangement uses TRBV7-2 and TRBJ2-1; TRBD2 is a possible D gene (5 bases). Germline values: CDR1 SGHTA, CDR2 FQGNSA. The CDR3 has 12 residues. V shed 5 bases and J shed 9 bases, with 11 bases lying between them. As DNA, the CDR3 is TGTGCCAGCAGCCCCCCGGGGAGTGAGCAGTTCTTC. Protein sequence: CASSPPGSEQFF. Based on the CDR3 plus reference TRBV7-2 and TRBJ2-1, the full variable domain is GAGVSQSPSNKVTEKGKDVELRCDPISGHTALYWYRQSLGQGLEFLIYFQGNSAPDKSGLPSDRFSAERTGGSVSTLTIQRTQQEDSAVYLCASSPPGSEQFFGPGTRLTVL.

This rearrangement joins TRBV4-3 to TRBJ1-1; no reliable D call. CDR1 and CDR2 (germline): LGHNA, YSLEER. V shed 1 base and J shed 0 bases, with 9 bases lying between them. This CDR3 spans 15 amino acids. The CDR3 protein is CASSQGAGMNTEAFF. In nucleotides, the CDR3 is TGCGCCAGCAGCCAAGGGGCCGGAATGAACACTGAAGCTTTCTTT.

The chain recombines TRBV11-2 with TRBJ2-1, with D possibly being TRBD1 or TRBD2 (5 bases each). V was pared by 0 bases and J by 2 bases, with 8 bases between. The CDR3 runs 15 residues. CDR1 SGHAT and CDR2 FQNNGV come from the germline V gene. The CDR3: CASSLEWGTYNEQFF. As DNA, the CDR3 is TGTGCCAGCAGCTTAGAATGGGGGACCTACAATGAGCAGTTCTTC.

V and J are TRBV5-1 and TRBJ1-4; 7 nucleotides align to TRBD1. V dropped 3 bases and J dropped 4; count of bases not matched to a gene: 6. Germline loops: CDR1 SGHRS, CDR2 YFSETQ. CDR3 length equals 15 residues. The CDR3 spells CASSSGTAFNEKLFF. DNA for the CDR3: TGCGCCAGCAGCTCGGGGACAGCGTTTAATGAAAAACTGTTTTTT.

This chain connects TRBV6-5 to TRBJ1-3, with TRBD1 identical over 7 bases. CDR1 MNHEY and CDR2 SVGAGI come from the germline V gene. The CDR3 has 15 amino acids. Trimming took 6 bases from V and 0 from J; bases not matched to a gene: 5. The CDR3 reads CASRDRDVSGNTIYF. The CDR3 nucleotides read TGTGCCAGCAGAGACAGGGACGTCTCTGGAAACACCATATATTTT.

The chain joins TRBV28 to TRBJ2-7, with D tentatively TRBD1 or TRBD2 (6 bases each). Germline CDR1 is MDHEN and CDR2 is SYDVKM. V was trimmed by 6 bases and J by 4 bases, leaving 10 bases between them. The CDR3 length is 12 residues. CDR3 in DNA: TGTGCCAGCAGAAAGGGGGGATACGAGCAGTACTTC. Translated, it gives CASRKGGYEQYF. Full variable domain (outside the CDR3, taken from reference TRBV28 and TRBJ2-7): DVKVTQSSRYLVKRTGEKVFLECVQDMDHENMFWYRQDPGLGLRLIYFSYDVKMKEKGDIPEGYSVSREKKERFSLILESASTNQTSMYLCASRKGGYEQYFGPGTRLTVT.

This clone appeared once. The V call is TRBV7-3, the J call TRBJ2-7; 10 nucleotides align to TRBD1. The CDR3 sequence is 14 residues long. Germline V lookup: CDR1 SGHTA, CDR2 FQGTGA. J gave up 6 bases and V 3 bases, and 5 bases lay outside the gene matches. The CDR3, as DNA: TGTGCCAGCAGCTTGGGACAGGGGAAAGGCGAGCAGTACTTC. Its translation: CASSLGQGKGEQYF. The whole variable domain, remainder taken from reference TRBV7-3 and TRBJ2-7, is GAGVSQTPSNKVTEKGKYVELRCDPISGHTALYWYRQSLGQGPEFLIYFQGTGAADDSGLPNDRFFAVRPEGSVSTLKIQRTERGDSAVYLCASSLGQGKGEQYFGPGTRLTVT.

This chain uses TRBV30 with TRBJ2-7; D tentatively fits TRBD1 or TRBD2 (5 bases each). CDR3 length: 12 residues. CDR1 and CDR2 from the germline V gene are GTSNPN and SVGIG (reference sequence). V was shortened by 7 bases and J by 0 bases, with 10 bases between the two germline ends. The CDR3 loop reads CASAGSSYEQYF. In DNA, the CDR3 is TGTGCCTCCGCAGGGAGCTCCTACGAGCAGTACTTC.

This clone appeared a single time. The CDR3 protein is CASSKDSVQPQHF. The CDR3 DNA sequence: TGTGCCAGTAGTAAGGACTCCGTACAGCCCCAGCATTTT. The genes are TRBV19 and TRBJ1-5; D not resolved. The germline V gene has CDR1 LNHDA and CDR2 SQIVND (reference sequence). The CDR3 totals 13 residues. Trimming removed 4 bases from V and 7 bases from J, with 11 bases in between.

The rearrangement uses TRBV6-5 and TRBJ2-7; TRBD1 matches at 10 bases. The CDR3 has 15 residues. After removal of 6 bases from V and 6 bases from J, the junction contained 11 bases not matched to a gene. CDR1 is MNHEY, CDR2 SVGAGI, per germline. The CDR3 is CASSTTGQGGSEQYF. As DNA, the CDR3 is TGTGCCAGCAGCACCACCGGACAGGGGGGGTCCGAGCAGTACTTC.

V and J are TRBV7-9 and TRBJ2-7; D remains unclear. CDR1 and CDR2 from the germline V gene are SEHNR and FQNEAQ (reference sequence). This CDR3 has 11 amino acids. V was cut by 5 bases and J by 4 bases, with 6 bases left in between. The CDR3 nucleotides read TGTGCCAGCAGCCCCATTTACGAGCAGTACTTC. Protein product: CASSPIYEQYF. Full variable domain (outside the CDR3, taken from reference TRBV7-9 and TRBJ2-7): DTGVSQNPRHKITKRGQNVTFRCDPISEHNRLYWYRQTLGQGPEFLTYFQNEAQLEKSRLLSDRFSAERPKGSFSTLEIQRTEQGDSAMYLCASSPIYEQYFGPGTRLTVT.

The genes are TRBV2 and TRBJ2-5; 9 bases match TRBD1. The CDR3 totals 15 residues. The germline gives CDR1 SNHLY, CDR2 FYNNEI. After removal of 8 bases from V and 5 bases from J, the junction contained 12 bases not matched to a gene. The CDR3 coding sequence is TGTGCCAGCTCCTTTCGACAGGGGGAATGGGAGACCCAGTACTTC. Translated, it gives CASSFRQGEWETQYF.

The gene calls are TRBV2 and TRBJ2-7; maybe TRBD2 (5 bases). The CDR3 contains 14 residues. Looked up from germline, CDR1 is SNHLY and CDR2 is FYNNEI. V lost 3 bases to trimming and J lost 3 bases, with 12 bases between them. CDR3 sequence (DNA): TGTGCCAGCAGTGACCCGGGATTAAGCTACGAGCAGTACTTC. Translated, it gives CASSDPGLSYEQYF.

The genes are TRBV4-1 and TRBJ2-3; TRBD1 matches at 7 bases. The germline gives CDR1 MGHRA, CDR2 YSYEKL. The CDR3 contains 15 residues. The V and J ends lost 1 base and 4 bases, in that order; junction bases with no gene match: 5. CDR3 region: CASSQVGDRADTQYF. For the CDR3, the DNA is TGCGCCAGCAGCCAAGTGGGCGACAGGGCAGATACGCAGTATTTT.